Shown below are 8 T cell receptor beta chains from a single sample sequenced in a study of blood T cell repertoires in COVID-19. Sequencing was performed with immunoSEQ multiplex PCR; in TCRdb, only in-frame clones are kept and a portion is missing. The sample records approximately 350,000 clones, 85% to 90% being singletons. Sequenced material: PBMCs or T cells enriched from blood (not recorded which). These receptors were collected from a man aged 18 to 30 who had recovered from COVID-19.

The chain couples TRBV24-1 to TRBJ2-6; maybe TRBD1 (5 bases). Germline-derived CDR1 and CDR2 are KGHDR and SFDVKD. The CDR3 covers 18 residues. V shed 2 bases and J shed 2 bases, with 15 bases lying between them. In DNA, the CDR3 is TGTGCCACCAGTGATTCAGGGTTGGGCCGCCCTGGGGCCAACGTCCTGACTTTC. It is translated as CATSDSGLGRPGANVLTF.

The chain employs TRBV9 and TRBJ1-1; D ambiguous. Per the germline V gene, CDR1 is SGDLS and CDR2 is YYNGEE. The CDR3 runs to 14 residues. V was shortened by 0 bases and J by 1 base, with 7 bases between the two germline ends. The CDR3 protein is CASSVVSGNTEAFF. For the CDR3, the DNA is TGTGCCAGCAGCGTAGTTTCGGGGAACACTGAAGCTTTCTTT.

This sequence joins TRBV7-8 and TRBJ2-5; 9 bases match TRBD2. This CDR3 spans 14 amino acids. Trimming at V came to 4 bases and at J to 4 bases, leaving 4 bases not matched to a gene. The germline V gene has CDR1 SGHVS and CDR2 FQNEAQ. The CDR3: CASSSGTSIETQYF. The CDR3 nucleotides read TGTGCCAGCAGCTCTGGGACTAGCATAGAGACCCAGTACTTC.

With respect to this clone: This sample includes further DNA sequences coding for the same CDR3. V is TRBV5-4 and J is TRBJ1-2; 7 bases fit TRBD1. CDR1 and CDR2 from the germline V gene are SGHNT and YYREEE (reference sequence). The J segment lost 2 bases and the V segment lost 9 bases, leaving 4 bases of the junction unmatched. The CDR3 length is 12 residues. The CDR3, as DNA: TGTGCCACCCGACAGGGAAACTATGGCTACACCTTC. Its translation is CATRQGNYGYTF.

This chain links TRBV2 with TRBJ1-2; D not resolved. The germline V gene encodes CDR1 SNHLY and CDR2 FYNNEI. This CDR3 comprises 13 residues. With 7 bases removed from V and 0 bases from J, the gap between germline ends came to 9 bases. In DNA form, the CDR3 reads TGTGCCAGCAAGCGAGTTTCTAACTATGGCTACACCTTC. It specifies CASKRVSNYGYTF.

The chain combines TRBV5-1 with TRBJ2-1, with D unclear. Germline assignment: CDR1 SGHRS and CDR2 YFSETQ. This CDR3 region has 16 residues. Trimming stripped 2 bases from V and 0 bases from J, with 12 bases between. CDR3 nucleotide sequence: TGCGCCAGCAGCTTTTCCGGGTCCAACTCCTACAATGAGCAGTTCTTC. The encoded protein is CASSFSGSNSYNEQFF.

This sequence joins TRBV5-8 and TRBJ1-3; the D is unclear. V lost 2 bases to trimming and J lost 4 bases, with 7 bases between them. Germline CDR1 and CDR2: SGHTS and YDEGEE. The CDR3 consists of 13 residues. The CDR3 is CASSFEVGNTIYF. Here the CDR3 DNA reads TGTGCCAGCAGCTTTGAGGTCGGAAACACCATATATTTT.

The chain couples TRBV5-1 to TRBJ1-5; weak D call: TRBD1 (6 bases). Germline values: CDR1 SGHRS, CDR2 YFSETQ. This CDR3 comprises 13 residues. V was trimmed by 5 bases and J by 6 bases, leaving 12 bases between them. The CDR3 coding sequence is TGCGCCAGCAGGGGGTCGGACAGTCAGCCCCAGCATTTT. It codes for CASRGSDSQPQHF.